This TCR beta chain came from a study of T cell clonality in common variable immunodeficiency (dated by TCRdb to the mid-2010s). Findings and caveats that apply to the study as a whole: Fewer deletions and N-nucleotide insertions were reportedly observed in CVID TCRbeta sequences, and highly modified clones with 13 or more V deletions were reportedly absent from CVID TCRbeta sequences. Although equal DNA input was used, an average of roughly 85,000 unique sequences per sample was obtained for controls, compared with approximately 31,000 for CVID samples. It was noted by the authors that sequencing of the repertoires of T cell subpopulations would be needed to clarify the cause of the increased clonality in CVID. Healthy controls shared more TCRbeta clones with each other than CVID subjects shared among themselves (p < 0.0001). Compared with healthy controls, CVID subjects showed increased TCRbeta clonality (t-test p = 0.018), a feature most characteristic of about a third of subjects. Correlations between repertoire features and clinical complications were limited by patient heterogeneity within the CVID cohort.

There are many counts of this clone. Its antigen target is currently unknown. The read ends 3 residues early relative to the CDR3; the germline J gene fills the gap. Standard criteria were used to diagnose CVID, namely serum IgG, IgA and/or IgM reduced below the normal range together with specific antibody deficiency. A total of 45 or so subjects (15 female and about 29 male; age range about 9 to 65 years, mean age around 40) were included in the CVID group. Most of the CVID patients and most of the healthy controls were of Caucasian heritage. At the time of study participation, every CVID subject had been on replacement immunoglobulin therapy for one year or longer. When blood was collected, none of the CVID subjects were ill or on immunomodulatory or immunosuppressive medication. From each donor, roughly 4.5 to 8 ml of heparinized peripheral whole blood was collected. Genomic DNA from adults with common variable immune deficiency (CVID) and from healthy adult controls was the source for sequencing TCRbeta CDR3 repertoires. Diluted blood was density-centrifuged over Hypaque 1077 or Ficoll-Paque to isolate peripheral blood mononuclear cells. Genomic DNA was extracted from unsorted mononuclear cells by Qiagen column purification or by a centrifugation-based method.

For sequencing input, CVID and control samples contributed equivalent amounts of genomic DNA. For every sample, a 60 bp segment covering the rearranged TCRbeta CDR3 region was amplified and then sequenced. The immunoSEQ assay, a bias-corrected multiplex PCR combined with high-throughput sequencing, was used for TCRbeta amplification. The authors' analysis ran thus. Every unique nucleotide sequence counted as a clone and was annotated with V, D and J genes, copy number and frequency. Sequences were labeled productive if in frame, and non-productive if out of frame or containing stop codons. As previously described, clonality was calculated on the basis of Shannon's entropy. Mean CDR3 Kyte-Doolittle hydropathy was derived from the predicted amino acid sequences of productive clones. Hierarchical clustering of scaled V gene usage was performed with the R hclust function using Manhattan distance and complete linkage. Sharing of clones by CDR3 amino acid sequence was evaluated by resampling 12 repertoires per group over 100 rounds. The repertoires were searched for 70 published EBV-specific and 245 published CMV-specific TCRbeta sequences. Two CVID samples yielding fewer than 10,000 sequences were excluded from analysis, leaving approximately 42 CVID repertoires. TCRdb limited this immuneACCESS table to in-frame rearrangements with V and J called. A share of clones is missing; checked studies link under half to unresolved V genes, and the rest is unexplained. V, J and clone size reflect that table, while D and trimming were determined from the DNA. The sample records over 30,000 clones, none occurring a single time. Of the sample, around 30% is held by the ten largest clones.

Reading the germline V gene gives CDR1 MDHEN and CDR2 SYDVKM. Relative to germline, V is missing 8 bases and J is missing 7 bases, with 19 bases of the junction outside any gene match. The cysteine opens and the phenylalanine closes a CDR3 of 17 amino acids. The 42 bases shown cover part of the CDR3, and their frame starts at base 1. The rearrangement joined TRBV28 to TRBJ1-5, and TRBD1 matches 8 of the central bases. Sequenced: peripheral blood mononuclear cells. This TCR derives from a human donor with common variable immunodeficiency. The CDR3 has the sequence CASALLYGQGLGQPQHF. The CDR3 DNA, read in part, is TGTGCCAGCGCTTTATTATACGGACAGGGCCTAGGGCAGCCC.